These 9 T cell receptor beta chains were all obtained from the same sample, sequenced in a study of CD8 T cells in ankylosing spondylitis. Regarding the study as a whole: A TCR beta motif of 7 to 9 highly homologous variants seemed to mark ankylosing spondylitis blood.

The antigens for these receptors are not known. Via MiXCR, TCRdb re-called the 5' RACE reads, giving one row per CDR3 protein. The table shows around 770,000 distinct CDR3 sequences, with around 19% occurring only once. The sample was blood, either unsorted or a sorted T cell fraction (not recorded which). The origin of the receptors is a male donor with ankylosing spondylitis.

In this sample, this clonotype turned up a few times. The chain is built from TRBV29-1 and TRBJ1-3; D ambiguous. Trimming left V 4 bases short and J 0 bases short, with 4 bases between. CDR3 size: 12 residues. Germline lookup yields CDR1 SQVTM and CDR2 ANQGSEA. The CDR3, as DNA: TGCAGCGTTGTTAGCTCTGGAAACACCATATATTTT. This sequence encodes CSVVSSGNTIYF.

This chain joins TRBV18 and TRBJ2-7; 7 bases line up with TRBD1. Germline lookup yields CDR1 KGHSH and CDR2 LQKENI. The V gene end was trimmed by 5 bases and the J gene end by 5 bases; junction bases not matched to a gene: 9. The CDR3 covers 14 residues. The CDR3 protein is CASSDQTGPNEQYF. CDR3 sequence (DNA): TGTGCCAGCTCAGATCAGACAGGGCCCAACGAGCAGTACTTC.

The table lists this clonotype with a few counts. The DNA of the CDR3 is TGTGCCAGCAGTAGGACAGGGACCTACAATGAGCAGTTCTTC. Its protein is CASSRTGTYNEQFF. This chain links TRBV28 with TRBJ2-1; TRBD1 aligns across 8 bases. Trimming cost V 5 bases and J 2 bases; bases outside gene matches: 2. This CDR3 has 14 residues. Per the germline V gene, CDR1 is MDHEN and CDR2 is SYDVKM.

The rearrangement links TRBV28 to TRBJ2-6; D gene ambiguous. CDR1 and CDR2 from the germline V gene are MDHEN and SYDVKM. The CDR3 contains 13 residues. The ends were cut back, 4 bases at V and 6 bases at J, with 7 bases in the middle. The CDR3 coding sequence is TGTGCCAGCAGTTCCCCCCCGGCCAACGTCCTGACTTTC. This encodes CASSSPPANVLTF.

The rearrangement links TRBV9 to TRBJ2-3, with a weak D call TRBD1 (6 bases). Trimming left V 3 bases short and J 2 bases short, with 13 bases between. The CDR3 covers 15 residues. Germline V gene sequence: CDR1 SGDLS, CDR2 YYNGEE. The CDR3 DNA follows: TGTGCCAGCAGCGCGGACAGCCGTTTCACAGATACGCAGTATTTT. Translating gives CASSADSRFTDTQYF.

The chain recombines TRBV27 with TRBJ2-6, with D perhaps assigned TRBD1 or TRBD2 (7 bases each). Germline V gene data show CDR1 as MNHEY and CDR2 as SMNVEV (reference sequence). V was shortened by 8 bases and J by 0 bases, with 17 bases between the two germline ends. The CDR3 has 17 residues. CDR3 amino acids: CASPRGQRDSGANVLTF. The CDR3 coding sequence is TGTGCCAGCCCCAGGGGACAGCGGGACTCTGGGGCCAACGTCCTGACTTTC.

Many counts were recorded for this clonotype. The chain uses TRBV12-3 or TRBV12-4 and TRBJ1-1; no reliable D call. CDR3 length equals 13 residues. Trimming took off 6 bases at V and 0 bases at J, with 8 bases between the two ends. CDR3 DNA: TGTGCCAGCAGCAAGACGGTGAACACTGAAGCTTTCTTT. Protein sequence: CASSKTVNTEAFF.

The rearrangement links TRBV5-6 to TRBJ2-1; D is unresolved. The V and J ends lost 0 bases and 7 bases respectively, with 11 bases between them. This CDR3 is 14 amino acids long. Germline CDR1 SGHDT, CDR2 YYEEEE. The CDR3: CASSLDPIANEQFF. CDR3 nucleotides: TGTGCCAGCAGCTTGGACCCTATTGCAAATGAGCAGTTCTTC. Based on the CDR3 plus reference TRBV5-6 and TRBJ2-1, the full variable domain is DAGVTQSPTHLIKTRGQQVTLRCSPKSGHDTVSWYQQALGQGPQFIFQYYEEEERQRGNFPDRFSGHQFPNYSSELNVNALLLGDSALYLCASSLDPIANEQFFGPGTRLTVL.

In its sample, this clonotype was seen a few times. CDR3 loop: CASSLSVTGTEAFF. CDR3 in DNA: TGCGCCAGCAGCTTGAGTGTAACCGGCACTGAAGCTTTCTTT. The chain uses TRBV5-1 and TRBJ1-1, with unresolved D. This CDR3 region has 14 residues. CDR1 is SGHRS and CDR2 is YFSETQ in the germline V gene. The V end was cut by 1 base, the J end by 4 bases, with 11 bases between.